These T cell receptor beta chains were read from a single sample in a study of response to subunit inactivated influenza vaccine. TCRdb re-derived calls from the RT-PCR reads in MiXCR, one entry per CDR3 protein. The table includes about 480,000 distinct CDR3 sequences, approximately 12% detected once. The material sequenced was PBMCs from blood, taken roughly 46 days after vaccination. The receptors derive from a man aged 50-60 years who received an inactivated influenza vaccine. CDR3s include the opening cysteine and the closing phenylalanine or tryptophan. The D gene is left open where the match is weak. Clone size is shown for a subset of rows, as once, few, many or a class of expanded clone.

v_call	d_call	j_call	clone_size	cdr3_length	cdr3_aa	cdr3_nt
TRBV20-1	NA	TRBJ2-1	NA	15	CSARGIREHYNEQFF	TGCAGTGCTAGAGGGATCCGGGAACACTACAATGAGCAGTTCTTC
TRBV7-9	TRBD1	TRBJ2-1	NA	17	CASSLDFWGQGNNEQFF	TGTGCCAGCAGCTTAGACTTTTGGGGACAGGGAAACAATGAGCAGTTCTTC
TRBV7-2	NA	TRBJ1-2	NA	19	CASSFATANTGDQNYGYTF	TGTGCCAGCAGCTTCGCAACGGCCAACACAGGCGACCAGAACTATGGCTACACCTTC
TRBV3-1	NA	TRBJ2-4	NA	17	CALSPGPLKRAKNIQYF	TGTGCCCTCAGCCCGGGACCCCTAAAACGGGCCAAAAACATTCAGTACTTC
TRBV5-1	NA	TRBJ2-7	few	14	CASSAARGSYEQYF	TGCGCCAGCAGCGCCGCCAGGGGTTCCTACGAGCAGTACTTC
TRBV27	TRBD2	TRBJ2-1	NA	16	CASTRLSGTHYNEQFF	TGTGCCAGCACCCGGTTGAGCGGGACGCATTACAATGAGCAGTTCTTC
TRBV11-1	NA	TRBJ2-7	many	13	CASSLTQDYEQYF	TGTGCCAGCAGCTTAACACAGGATTACGAGCAGTACTTC
TRBV20-1	TRBD1	TRBJ2-1	NA	16	CSARDGGQTIYNEQFF	TGCAGTGCTAGAGATGGGGGACAGACAATCTACAATGAGCAGTTCTTC
TRBV12-3/TRBV12-4	TRBD1	TRBJ2-7	NA	13	CASSIDRVGEQYF	TGTGCCAGCAGTATAGACAGGGTTGGCGAGCAGTACTTC
TRBV6-2/TRBV6-3	NA	TRBJ2-2	NA	17	CATSDWLSGQNTGELFF	TGTGCCACCTCCGATTGGCTGAGTGGGCAAAACACCGGGGAGCTGTTTTTT
TRBV28	NA	TRBJ2-3	NA	15	CASRRDTRMTDTQYF	TGTGCCAGCAGGCGGGACACTAGGATGACAGATACGCAGTATTTT
TRBV12-3/TRBV12-4	NA	TRBJ2-7	few	15	CASSLSHRAPYEQYF	TGTGCCAGCAGTTTATCCCACAGGGCCCCCTACGAGCAGTACTTC
TRBV4-1	NA	TRBJ1-3	NA	12	CASSQLGNTIYF	TGCGCCAGCAGCCAACTTGGAAACACCATATATTTT
TRBV20-1	TRBD1	TRBJ1-2	NA	19	CSARDRRGGDSYINDGYTF	TGCAGTGCTAGAGATAGACGGGGAGGGGACAGCTACATCAATGATGGCTACACCTTC
TRBV5-1	NA	TRBJ2-3	few	14	CASSTRAPSETQYF	TGCGCCAGCAGCACCAGGGCCCCGAGCGAGACGCAGTATTTT
TRBV29-1	NA	TRBJ2-1	few	12	CSVRTTTMKQFF	TGCAGCGTCCGGACAACCACAATGAAACAGTTCTTC
TRBV7-2	TRBD2	TRBJ2-5	few	18	CASSLASLAGRTGETQYF	TGTGCCAGCAGCTTAGCTAGCCTAGCGGGCCGGACGGGGGAGACCCAGTACTTC
TRBV18	NA	TRBJ1-4	NA	14	CASSPEAVREKLFF	TGTGCCAGCTCACCCGAGGCAGTACGGGAAAAACTGTTTTTT
TRBV2	TRBD1	TRBJ1-2	NA	15	CASSSDRVTYGGYTF	TGTGCCAGCAGTTCGGACAGGGTTACATATGGCGGCTACACCTTC
TRBV24-1	NA	TRBJ2-1	few	12	CATSDFKNQQFF	TGTGCCACCAGTGATTTTAAGAACCAGCAGTTCTTC
TRBV5-1	TRBD1	TRBJ1-6	few	15	CASSLEAGGNSPLHF	TGCGCCAGCAGCTTGGAGGCAGGGGGAAATTCACCCCTCCACTTT
TRBV7-8	TRBD1	TRBJ2-5	few	17	CASSLSDRGLIQETQYF	TGTGCCAGCAGCTTAAGCGACAGGGGTCTAATCCAAGAGACCCAGTACTTC
TRBV3-1	NA	TRBJ2-1	few	15	CASSQGLVPSGEQFF	TGTGCCAGCAGCCAAGGACTAGTTCCTAGTGGTGAGCAGTTCTTC
TRBV5-5	TRBD2	TRBJ2-3	NA	15	CASSLDFGGTGTQYF	TGTGCCAGCAGCTTGGATTTCGGGGGGACTGGGACGCAGTATTTT
TRBV3-1	NA	TRBJ1-5	NA	13	CANSQVSNQPQHF	TGTGCCAACAGCCAAGTTAGCAATCAGCCCCAGCATTTT
TRBV14	NA	TRBJ2-7	few	14	CASSHGPNNYEQYF	TGTGCCAGCAGCCACGGACCGAACAACTACGAGCAGTACTTC
TRBV28	TRBD2	TRBJ2-1	few	19	CASSFSGSVKGRSYNEQFF	TGTGCCAGCAGTTTCAGCGGGAGTGTGAAGGGGCGCTCCTACAATGAGCAGTTCTTC
TRBV5-1	NA	TRBJ2-7	NA	17	CASSLGSWGLATYEQYF	TGCGCCAGCAGCTTGGGTTCCTGGGGGCTGGCAACCTACGAGCAGTACTTC
TRBV20-1	TRBD1	TRBJ2-7	NA	15	CSAPYHRDSPYEQYF	TGCAGTGCTCCGTACCACCGGGACAGTCCCTACGAGCAGTACTTC
TRBV13	NA	TRBJ2-7	few	14	CASSLEGISYEQYF	TGTGCCAGCAGCTTAGAGGGTATCTCCTACGAGCAGTACTTC
TRBV7-6	TRBD2	TRBJ2-2	few	16	CASSLDPASGTGELFF	TGTGCCAGCAGCCTAGACCCGGCTAGCGGCACCGGGGAGCTGTTTTTT
TRBV12-3/TRBV12-4	TRBD1	TRBJ1-1	few	14	CASRRDSLNTEAFF	TGTGCCAGCAGAAGGGACAGCCTGAACACTGAAGCTTTCTTT
TRBV4-2	TRBD2	TRBJ2-7	many	16	CASSQDGGAGLGEQYF	TGTGCCAGCAGCCAAGATGGGGGAGCGGGACTGGGCGAGCAGTACTTC
TRBV6-2/TRBV6-3	TRBD1	TRBJ1-1	NA	16	CASSFSADRVNTEAFF	TGTGCCAGCAGTTTTTCCGCGGACAGGGTGAACACTGAAGCTTTCTTT
TRBV3-1	TRBD2	TRBJ2-2	few	14	CASSRSGGTGELFF	TGTGCCAGCAGTCGTAGCGGGGGAACCGGGGAGCTGTTTTTT
TRBV10-3	TRBD2	TRBJ2-5	NA	12	CATSGGLETQYF	TGTGCCACCAGCGGGGGCCTGGAGACCCAGTACTTC
TRBV7-2	NA	TRBJ2-1	many	15	CASSLVLGWRNEQFF	TGTGCCAGCAGCTTAGTTTTGGGCTGGAGGAATGAGCAGTTCTTC
TRBV7-2	TRBD2	TRBJ2-2	NA	15	CASSFRTRNTGELFF	TGTGCCAGCAGCTTCCGGACTAGGAACACCGGGGAGCTGTTTTTT
TRBV15	NA	TRBJ1-5	few	14	CATSNQESNQPQHF	TGTGCCACCAGCAATCAGGAGAGCAATCAGCCCCAGCATTTT
TRBV6-2/TRBV6-3	NA	TRBJ1-5	few	13	CATRDVANQPQHF	TGTGCCACGAGGGACGTCGCCAATCAGCCCCAGCATTTT
TRBV2	NA	TRBJ2-7	few	14	CASRTKIQGYEQYF	TGTGCCAGCAGGACTAAAATACAGGGTTACGAGCAGTACTTC
TRBV7-8	TRBD2	TRBJ2-5	NA	14	CASSLEVGGETQYF	TGTGCCAGCAGCTTAGAGGTCGGGGGGGAGACCCAGTACTTC
TRBV15	NA	TRBJ2-5	NA	13	CATSRDRLETQYF	TGTGCCACCAGCAGAGATAGGCTTGAGACCCAGTACTTC
TRBV7-2	NA	TRBJ2-5	few	14	CASSLIGREEAQYF	TGTGCCAGCAGCTTAATAGGCAGGGAAGAGGCCCAGTACTTC
TRBV7-9	TRBD2	TRBJ2-3	NA	15	CASSFGLARRYTQYF	TGTGCCAGCAGCTTTGGACTAGCCCGTCGTTATACGCAGTATTTT
TRBV25-1	NA	TRBJ2-3	many	15	CASSEAGASTDTQYF	TGTGCCAGCAGTGAAGCGGGGGCTAGCACAGATACGCAGTATTTT
TRBV11-2	TRBD2	TRBJ2-3	few	21	CASSLHPSSGGFIPFTDTQYF	TGTGCCAGCAGCTTGCACCCTAGCAGCGGGGGGTTCATACCCTTCACAGATACGCAGTATTTT